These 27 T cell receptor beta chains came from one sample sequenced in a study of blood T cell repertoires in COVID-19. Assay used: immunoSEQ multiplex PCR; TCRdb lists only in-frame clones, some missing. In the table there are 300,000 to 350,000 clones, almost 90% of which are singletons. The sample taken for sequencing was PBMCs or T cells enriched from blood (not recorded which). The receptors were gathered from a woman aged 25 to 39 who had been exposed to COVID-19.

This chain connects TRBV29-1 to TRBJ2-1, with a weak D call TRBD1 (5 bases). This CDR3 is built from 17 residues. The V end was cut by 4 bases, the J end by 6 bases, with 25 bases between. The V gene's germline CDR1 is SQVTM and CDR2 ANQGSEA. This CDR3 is CSVGLHGPGITFNEQFF. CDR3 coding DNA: TGCAGCGTTGGTCTCCACGGGCCAGGGATCACTTTCAATGAGCAGTTCTTC.

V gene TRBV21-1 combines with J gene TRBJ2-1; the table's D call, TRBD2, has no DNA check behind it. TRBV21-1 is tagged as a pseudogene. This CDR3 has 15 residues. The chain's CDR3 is CASSKSPGLTFEQFF. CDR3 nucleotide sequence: TGTGCCAGCAGCAAATCTCCGGGACTAACCTTTGAGCAGTTCTTC.

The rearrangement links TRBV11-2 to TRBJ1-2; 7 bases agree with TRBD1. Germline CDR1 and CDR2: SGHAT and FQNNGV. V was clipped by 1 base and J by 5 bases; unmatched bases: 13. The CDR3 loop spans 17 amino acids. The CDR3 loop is CASSLGLSGGTDYGYTF. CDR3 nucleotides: TGTGCCAGCAGCTTAGGCTTGAGTGGCGGGACAGATTATGGCTACACCTTC.

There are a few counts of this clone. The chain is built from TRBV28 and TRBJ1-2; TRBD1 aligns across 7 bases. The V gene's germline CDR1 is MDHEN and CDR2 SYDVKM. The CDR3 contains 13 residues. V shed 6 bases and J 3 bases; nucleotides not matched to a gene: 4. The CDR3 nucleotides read TGTGCCAGCAGACAAACAGGGGACTATGGCTACACCTTC. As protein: CASRQTGDYGYTF.

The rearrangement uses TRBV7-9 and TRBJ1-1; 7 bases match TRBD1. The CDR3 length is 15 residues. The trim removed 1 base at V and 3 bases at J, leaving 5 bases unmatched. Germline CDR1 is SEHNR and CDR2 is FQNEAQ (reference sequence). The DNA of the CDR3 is TGTGCCAGCAGCTTAGGCTGGGACAGTCACACTGAAGCTTTCTTT. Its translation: CASSLGWDSHTEAFF.

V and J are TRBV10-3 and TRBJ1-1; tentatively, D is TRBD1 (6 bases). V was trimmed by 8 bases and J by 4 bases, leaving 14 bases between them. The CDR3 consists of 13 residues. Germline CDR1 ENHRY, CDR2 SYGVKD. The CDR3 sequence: CAIEGEGSTEAFF. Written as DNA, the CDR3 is TGTGCCATCGAGGGGGAAGGGAGCACTGAAGCTTTCTTT.

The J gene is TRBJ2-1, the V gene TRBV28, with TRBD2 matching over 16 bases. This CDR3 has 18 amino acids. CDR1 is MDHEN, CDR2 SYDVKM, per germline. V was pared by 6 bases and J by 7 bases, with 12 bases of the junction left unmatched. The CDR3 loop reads CASSRPGLAGGPRNEQFF. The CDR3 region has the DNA TGTGCCAGCAGCCGTCCGGGACTAGCGGGAGGGCCTAGAAATGAGCAGTTCTTC.

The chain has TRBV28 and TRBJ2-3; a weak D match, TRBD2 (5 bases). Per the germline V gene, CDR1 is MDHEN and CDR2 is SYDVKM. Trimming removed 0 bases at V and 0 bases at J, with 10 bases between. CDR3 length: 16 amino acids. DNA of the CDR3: TGTGCCAGCAGTTTATGGGCGGAGGCTAGCACAGATACGCAGTATTTT. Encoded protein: CASSLWAEASTDTQYF. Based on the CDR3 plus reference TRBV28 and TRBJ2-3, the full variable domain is DVKVTQSSRYLVKRTGEKVFLECVQDMDHENMFWYRQDPGLGLRLIYFSYDVKMKEKGDIPEGYSVSREKKERFSLILESASTNQTSMYLCASSLWAEASTDTQYFGPGTRLTVL.

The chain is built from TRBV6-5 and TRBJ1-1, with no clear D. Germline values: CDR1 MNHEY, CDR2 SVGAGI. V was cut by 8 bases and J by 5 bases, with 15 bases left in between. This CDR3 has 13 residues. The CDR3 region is CASFRGALTEAFF. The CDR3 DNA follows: TGTGCCAGCTTTCGGGGTGCGTTGACTGAAGCTTTCTTT.

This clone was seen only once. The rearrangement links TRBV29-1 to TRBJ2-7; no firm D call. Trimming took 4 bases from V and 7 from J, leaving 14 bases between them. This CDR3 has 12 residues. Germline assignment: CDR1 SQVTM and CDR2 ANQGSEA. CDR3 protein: CSVGPNTHEQYF. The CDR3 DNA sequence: TGCAGCGTTGGCCCCAACACCCATGAGCAGTACTTC.

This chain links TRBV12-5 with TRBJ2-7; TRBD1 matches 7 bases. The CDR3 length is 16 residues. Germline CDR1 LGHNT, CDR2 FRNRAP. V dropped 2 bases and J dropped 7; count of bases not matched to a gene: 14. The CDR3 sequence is CASGLSPVTGSGEQYF. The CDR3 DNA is TGTGCTAGTGGTTTGTCCCCGGTGACAGGGTCGGGAGAGCAGTACTTC. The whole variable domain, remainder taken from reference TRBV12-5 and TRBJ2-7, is DARVTQTPRHKVTEMGQEVTMRCQPILGHNTVFWYRQTMMQGLELLAYFRNRAPLDDSGMPKDRFSAEMPDATLATLKIQPSEPRDSAVYFCASGLSPVTGSGEQYFGPGTRLTVT.

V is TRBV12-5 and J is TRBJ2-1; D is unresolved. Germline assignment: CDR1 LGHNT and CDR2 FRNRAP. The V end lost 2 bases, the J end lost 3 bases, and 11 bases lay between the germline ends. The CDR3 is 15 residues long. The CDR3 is CASGLIPLGYNEQFF. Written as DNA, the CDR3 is TGTGCTAGTGGTTTGATCCCCCTCGGCTACAATGAGCAGTTCTTC.

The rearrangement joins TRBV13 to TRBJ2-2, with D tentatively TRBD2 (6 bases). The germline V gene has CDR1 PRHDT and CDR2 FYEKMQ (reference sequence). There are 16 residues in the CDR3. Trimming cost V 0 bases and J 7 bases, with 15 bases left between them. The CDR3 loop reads CASSLGPGGPGGELFF. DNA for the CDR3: TGTGCCAGCAGCTTAGGCCCCGGAGGGCCAGGCGGGGAGCTGTTTTTT. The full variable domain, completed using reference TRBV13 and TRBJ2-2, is AAGVIQSPRHLIKEKRETATLKCYPIPRHDTVYWYQQGPGQDPQFLISFYEKMQSDKGSIPDRFSAQQFSDYHSELNMSSLELGDSALYFCASSLGPGGPGGELFFGEGSRLTVL.

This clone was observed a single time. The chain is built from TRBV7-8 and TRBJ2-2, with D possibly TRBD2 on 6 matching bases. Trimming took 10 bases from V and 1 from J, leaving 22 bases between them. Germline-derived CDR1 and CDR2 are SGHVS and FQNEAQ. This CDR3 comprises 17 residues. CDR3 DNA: TGTGCCACCTACCGGGGAAGCGGGCCCCAGAACACCGGGGAGCTGTTTTTT. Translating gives CATYRGSGPQNTGELFF.

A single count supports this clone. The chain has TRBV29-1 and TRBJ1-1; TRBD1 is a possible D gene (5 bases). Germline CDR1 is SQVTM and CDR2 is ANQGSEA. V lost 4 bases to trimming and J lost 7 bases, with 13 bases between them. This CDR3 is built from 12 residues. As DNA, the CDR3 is TGCAGCGTTGTAAGGGGCGGGGTTGAAGCTTTCTTT. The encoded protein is CSVVRGGVEAFF.

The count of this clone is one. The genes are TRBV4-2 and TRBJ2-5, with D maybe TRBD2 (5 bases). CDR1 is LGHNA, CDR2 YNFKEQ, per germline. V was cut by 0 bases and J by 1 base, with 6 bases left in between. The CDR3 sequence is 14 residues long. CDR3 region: CASSQDSAQETQYF. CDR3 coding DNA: TGTGCCAGCAGCCAAGATAGCGCCCAAGAGACCCAGTACTTC.

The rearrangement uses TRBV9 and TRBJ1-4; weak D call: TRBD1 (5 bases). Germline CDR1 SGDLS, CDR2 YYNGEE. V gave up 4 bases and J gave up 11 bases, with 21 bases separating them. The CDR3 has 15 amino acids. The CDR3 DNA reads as TGTGCCAGCAGCCTGCTTGCGGGGACGGGGGAGAAACTGTTTTTT. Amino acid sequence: CASSLLAGTGEKLFF.

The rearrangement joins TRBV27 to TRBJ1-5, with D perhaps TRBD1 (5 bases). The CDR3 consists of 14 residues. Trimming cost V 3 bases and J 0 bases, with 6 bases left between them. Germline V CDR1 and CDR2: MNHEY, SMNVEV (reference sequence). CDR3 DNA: TGTGCCAGCAGTTTCGGGGGTAGCAATCAGCCCCAGCATTTT. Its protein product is CASSFGGSNQPQHF.

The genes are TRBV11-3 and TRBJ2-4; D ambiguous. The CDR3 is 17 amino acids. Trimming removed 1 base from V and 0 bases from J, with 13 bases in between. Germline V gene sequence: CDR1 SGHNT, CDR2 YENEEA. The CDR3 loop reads CASSLGFRSLAKNIQYF. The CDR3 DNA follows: TGTGCCAGCAGCTTAGGTTTCCGTTCTCTAGCCAAAAACATTCAGTACTTC.

CDR3 region: CASSYGTESYNEQFF. DNA of the CDR3: TGTGCCAGCAGTTACGGGACAGAGTCCTACAATGAGCAGTTCTTC. The genes are TRBV6-5 and TRBJ2-1; TRBD1 agrees at 7 bases. This CDR3 contains 15 residues. Trimming at V came to 2 bases and at J to 1 base, leaving 2 bases not matched to a gene. Germline assignment: CDR1 MNHEY and CDR2 SVGAGI.

The CDR3 loop is CASSPEGTEFYGYTF. For the CDR3, the DNA is TGTGCCAGCAGCCCCGAGGGGACAGAGTTCTATGGCTACACCTTC. The genes are TRBV9 and TRBJ1-2, with TRBD1 matching 7 bases. The ends lost 4 bases at V and 4 bases at J; junction bases unmatched: 10. Germline values: CDR1 SGDLS, CDR2 YYNGEE. The CDR3 is made up of 15 amino acids.

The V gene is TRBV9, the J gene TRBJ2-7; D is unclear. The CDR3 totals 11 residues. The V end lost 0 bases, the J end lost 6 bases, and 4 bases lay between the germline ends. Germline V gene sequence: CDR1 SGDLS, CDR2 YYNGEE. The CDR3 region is CASSVGSEQYF. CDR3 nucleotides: TGTGCCAGCAGCGTAGGGAGCGAGCAGTACTTC. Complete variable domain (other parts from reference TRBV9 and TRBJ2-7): DSGVTQTPKHLITATGQRVTLRCSPRSGDLSVYWYQQSLDQGLQFLIQYYNGEERAKGNILERFSAQQFPDLHSELNLSSLELGDSALYFCASSVGSEQYFGPGTRLTVT.

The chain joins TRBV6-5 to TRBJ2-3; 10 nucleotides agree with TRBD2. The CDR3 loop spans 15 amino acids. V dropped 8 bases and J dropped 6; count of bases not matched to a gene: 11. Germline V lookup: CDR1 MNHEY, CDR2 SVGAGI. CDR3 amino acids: CASHGLAGVTDTQYF. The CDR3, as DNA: TGTGCCAGCCACGGGCTAGCGGGAGTAACCGATACGCAGTATTTT.

Here the CDR3 DNA reads TGTGCCACCAGCAGCCACAGGGTGCTGAACACTGAAGCTTTCTTT. It codes for CATSSHRVLNTEAFF. This rearrangement joins TRBV15 to TRBJ1-1; possible D gene TRBD1, 6 bases. The V end was cut by 3 bases, the J end by 0 bases, with 11 bases between. The CDR3 totals 15 residues. Germline loops: CDR1 LNHNV, CDR2 YYDKDF (reference sequence).

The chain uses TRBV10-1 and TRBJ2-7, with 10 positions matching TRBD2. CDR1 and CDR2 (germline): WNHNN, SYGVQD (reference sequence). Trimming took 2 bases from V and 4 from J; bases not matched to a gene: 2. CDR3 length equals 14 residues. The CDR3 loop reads CASSEGLAVYEQYF. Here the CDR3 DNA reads TGCGCCAGCAGTGAGGGACTAGCGGTTTACGAGCAGTACTTC.

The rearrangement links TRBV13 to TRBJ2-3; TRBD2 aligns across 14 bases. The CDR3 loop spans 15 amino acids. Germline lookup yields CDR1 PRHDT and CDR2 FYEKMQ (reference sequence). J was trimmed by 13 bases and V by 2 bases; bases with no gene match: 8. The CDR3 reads CASSLPGGTSGRKYF. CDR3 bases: TGTGCCAGCAGCTTACCCGGTGGGACTAGCGGGAGAAAGTATTTT.

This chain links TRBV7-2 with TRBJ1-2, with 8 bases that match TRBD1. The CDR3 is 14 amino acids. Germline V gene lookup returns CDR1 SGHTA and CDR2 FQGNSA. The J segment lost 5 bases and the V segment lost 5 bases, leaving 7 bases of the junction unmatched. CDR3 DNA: TGTGCCAGCAGCCCCGCCGGGACAGGATATGGCTACACCTTC. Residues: CASSPAGTGYGYTF. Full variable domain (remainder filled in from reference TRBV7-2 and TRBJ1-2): GAGVSQSPSNKVTEKGKDVELRCDPISGHTALYWYRQSLGQGLEFLIYFQGNSAPDKSGLPSDRFSAERTGGSVSTLTIQRTQQEDSAVYLCASSPAGTGYGYTFGSGTRLTVV.